This T cell receptor beta chain emerged from a study of cytotoxic CD8 clonotypes in ibrutinib-treated CLL. As for the study in general: Among patients, some 24 responded partially and 2 completely; approximately 15 then stayed remitted and some twelve progressed after median around 70 months. After a median roughly twelve months on treatment (6 to 36), response samples were drawn.

The CDR3 sequence is 15 residues long. With 3 bases removed from V and 2 bases from J, the gap between germline ends came to 14 bases. Germline loops: CDR1 SGHRS, CDR2 YFSETQ. As for this clone: What it binds is unknown.

Data came from immunoSEQ multiplex PCR; TCRdb stores just in-frame clones and leaves some out. The table includes around 200,000 clones, around 75% detected once. Whole-study results and caveats: Baseline-level clonality went beyond age-matched healthy donors and moved in step with circulating CD8+ T-cell counts. Clonality rose at ibrutinib response and fell back toward baseline at progression.

The TCR originated in a human donor with chronic lymphocytic leukemia. The J gene is TRBJ1-1, the V gene TRBV5-1, with D maybe TRBD1 (6 bases). The specimen comprised PBMCs, sampled after 12 months of ibrutinib treatment. CDR3 sequence reads: CASSSLQGTNTEAFF. The CDR3 DNA follows: TGCGCCAGCAGCTCCCTGCAGGGGACCAACACTGAAGCTTTCTTT.